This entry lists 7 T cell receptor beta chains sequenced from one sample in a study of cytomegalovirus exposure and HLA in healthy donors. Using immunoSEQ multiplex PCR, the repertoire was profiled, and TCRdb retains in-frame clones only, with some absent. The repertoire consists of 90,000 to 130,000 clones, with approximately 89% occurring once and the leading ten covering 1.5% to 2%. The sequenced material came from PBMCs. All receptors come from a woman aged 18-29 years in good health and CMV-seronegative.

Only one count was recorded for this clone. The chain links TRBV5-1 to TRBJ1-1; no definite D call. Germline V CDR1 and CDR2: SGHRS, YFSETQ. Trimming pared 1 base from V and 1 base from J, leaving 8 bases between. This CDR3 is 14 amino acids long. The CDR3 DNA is TGCGCCAGCAGCTTGTTCATCGGGAACACTGAAGCTTTCTTT. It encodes CASSLFIGNTEAFF. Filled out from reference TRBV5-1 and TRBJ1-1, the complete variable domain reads KAGVTQTPRYLIKTRGQQVTLSCSPISGHRSVSWYQQTPGQGLQFLFEYFSETQRNKGNFPGRFSGRQFSNSRSEMNVSTLELGDSALYLCASSLFIGNTEAFFGQGTRLTVV.

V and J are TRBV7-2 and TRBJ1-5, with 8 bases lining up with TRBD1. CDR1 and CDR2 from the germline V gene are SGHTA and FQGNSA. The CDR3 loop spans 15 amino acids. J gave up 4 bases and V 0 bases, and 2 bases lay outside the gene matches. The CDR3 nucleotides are TGTGCCAGCAGCTTAGCGGGACAGGAGAATCAGCCCCAGCATTTT. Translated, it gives CASSLAGQENQPQHF.

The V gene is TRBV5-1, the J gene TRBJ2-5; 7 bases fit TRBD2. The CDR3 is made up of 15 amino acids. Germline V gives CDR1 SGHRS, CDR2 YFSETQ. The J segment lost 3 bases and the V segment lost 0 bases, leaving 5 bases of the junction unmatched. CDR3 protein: CASSLAGTTEETQYF. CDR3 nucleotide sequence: TGCGCCAGCAGCTTGGCCGGGACTACCGAAGAGACCCAGTACTTC. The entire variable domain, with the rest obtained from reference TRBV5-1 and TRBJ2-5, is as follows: KAGVTQTPRYLIKTRGQQVTLSCSPISGHRSVSWYQQTPGQGLQFLFEYFSETQRNKGNFPGRFSGRQFSNSRSEMNVSTLELGDSALYLCASSLAGTTEETQYFGPGTRLLVL.

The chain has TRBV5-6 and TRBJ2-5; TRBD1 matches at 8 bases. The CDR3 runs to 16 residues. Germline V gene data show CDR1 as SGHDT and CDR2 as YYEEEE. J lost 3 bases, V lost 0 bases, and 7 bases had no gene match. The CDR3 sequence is CASSLEGQVLKETQYF. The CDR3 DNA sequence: TGTGCCAGCAGCTTGGAGGGACAGGTTCTTAAAGAGACCCAGTACTTC.

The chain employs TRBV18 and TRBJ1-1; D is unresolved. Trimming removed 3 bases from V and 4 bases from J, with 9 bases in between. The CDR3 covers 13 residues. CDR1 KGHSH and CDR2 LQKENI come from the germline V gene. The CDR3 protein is CASSPGMSTEAFF. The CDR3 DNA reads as TGTGCCAGCTCACCGGGCATGAGCACTGAAGCTTTCTTT. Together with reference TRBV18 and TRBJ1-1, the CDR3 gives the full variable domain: NAGVMQNPRHLVRRRGQEARLRCSPMKGHSHVYWYRQLPEEGLKFMVYLQKENIIDESGMPKERFSAEFPKEGPSILRIQQVVRGDSAAYFCASSPGMSTEAFFGQGTRLTVV.

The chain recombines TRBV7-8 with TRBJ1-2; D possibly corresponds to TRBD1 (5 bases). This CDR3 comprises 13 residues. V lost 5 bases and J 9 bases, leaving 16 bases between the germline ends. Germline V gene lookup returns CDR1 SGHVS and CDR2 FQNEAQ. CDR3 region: CASSADSASRYTF. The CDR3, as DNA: TGTGCCAGCAGCGCTGACAGTGCCTCGCGCTACACCTTC.

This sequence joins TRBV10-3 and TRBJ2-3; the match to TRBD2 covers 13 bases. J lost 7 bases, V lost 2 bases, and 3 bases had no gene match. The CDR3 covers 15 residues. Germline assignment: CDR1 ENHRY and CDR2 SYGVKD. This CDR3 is CAISEGTSGDYTQYF. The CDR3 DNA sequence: TGTGCCATCAGTGAGGGGACTAGCGGGGATTATACGCAGTATTTT.